Below, 8 T cell receptor beta chains from the same sample are listed, as sequenced in a study of blood T cell repertoires in COVID-19. TCRdb's copy holds only in-frame clones and misses some; the assay was immunoSEQ multiplex PCR. The profile shows 300,000 to 400,000 clones, about nine tenths of them singletons. Sequencing was carried out using peripheral blood. These receptors were taken from a man aged 25-40 years with COVID-19, enrolled during active disease.

The V gene is TRBV4-3, the J gene TRBJ2-2, with D maybe TRBD1 (5 bases). This CDR3 spans 21 amino acids. With 0 bases removed from V and 1 base from J, the gap between germline ends came to 24 bases. The germline gives CDR1 LGHNA, CDR2 YSLEER. CDR3 sequence (DNA): TGCGCCAGCAGCCAAGAACCCAGGTACAGGACGGATCCTTTGAACACCGGGGAGCTGTTTTTT. Protein sequence: CASSQEPRYRTDPLNTGELFF.

V gene TRBV5-6 combines with J gene TRBJ2-7; TRBD1 agrees at 9 bases. The length of the CDR3 is 13 residues. Germline loops: CDR1 SGHDT, CDR2 YYEEEE. V gave up 0 bases and J gave up 7 bases; unmatched junction bases: 2. CDR3 nucleotides: TGTGCCAGCAGCTTGGGAGGACAGGGGGAGCAGTACTTC. Its translation is CASSLGGQGEQYF. Complete variable domain (other parts from reference TRBV5-6 and TRBJ2-7): DAGVTQSPTHLIKTRGQQVTLRCSPKSGHDTVSWYQQALGQGPQFIFQYYEEEERQRGNFPDRFSGHQFPNYSSELNVNALLLGDSALYLCASSLGGQGEQYFGPGTRLTVT.

The CDR3 DNA sequence: TGTGCCAGTAGGACGGGGACAGGGGGTCAGCCCCAGCATTTT. Amino acid sequence: CASRTGTGGQPQHF. The chain uses TRBV19 and TRBJ1-5, with 11 bases fitting TRBD1. From germline, CDR1 is LNHDA and CDR2 SQIVND (reference sequence). The CDR3 length is 14 residues. V shed 6 bases and J 6 bases; nucleotides not matched to a gene: 4. The full variable domain, rest sourced from reference TRBV19 and TRBJ1-5, is DGGITQSPKYLFRKEGQNVTLSCEQNLNHDAMYWYRQDPGQGLRLIYYSQIVNDFQKGDIAEGYSVSREKKESFPLTVTSAQKNPTAFYLCASRTGTGGQPQHFGDGTRLSIL.

The chain employs TRBV7-2 and TRBJ2-7; 7 bases agree with TRBD1. The CDR3 consists of 13 residues. The germline gives CDR1 SGHTA, CDR2 FQGNSA. Trimming at V came to 4 bases and at J to 6 bases, leaving 6 bases not matched to a gene. The CDR3 DNA follows: TGTGCCAGCAGCTCGTATACAGGGGTCGAGCAGTACTTC. As protein: CASSSYTGVEQYF.

V and J are TRBV18 and TRBJ1-3, with D possibly matching TRBD1 (5 bases). Germline assignment: CDR1 KGHSH and CDR2 LQKENI. The CDR3 runs 16 residues. V gave up 5 bases and J gave up 1 base, with 15 bases separating them. The CDR3 sequence: CASSLLTVVSGNTIYF. The CDR3, as DNA: TGTGCCAGCTCATTACTGACAGTCGTTTCTGGAAACACCATATATTTT.

Here the CDR3 DNA reads TGTGCCAGCAGTTCTGGGCCCCCTCGTGGACAGGGGAAAGAGACCCAGTACTTC. Amino acid sequence: CASSSGPPRGQGKETQYF. The chain combines TRBV5-4 with TRBJ2-5, with 9 positions matching TRBD1. Germline assignment: CDR1 SGHNT and CDR2 YYREEE (reference sequence). V trimming: 5 bases; J trimming: 3 bases; junction bases outside the gene matches: 17. There are 18 residues in the CDR3.

This clone was seen only once. This rearrangement joins TRBV16 to TRBJ1-3; 11 positions match TRBD1. Germline assignment: CDR1 KGHSY and CDR2 FQNENV. The junction had 4 bases not matched to a gene; V was cut back by 3 bases and J by 0 bases. This CDR3 region has 17 residues. As DNA, the CDR3 is TGTGCCAGCAGCCAGCGGACAGGGGGCCCCTCTGGAAACACCATATATTTT. Translating gives CASSQRTGGPSGNTIYF. The full variable domain, its missing parts supplied by reference TRBV16 and TRBJ1-3, is GEEVAQTPKHLVRGEGQKAKLYCAPIKGHSYVFWYQQVLKNEFKFLISFQNENVFDETGMPKERFSAKCLPNSPCSLEIQATKLEDSAVYFCASSQRTGGPSGNTIYFGEGSWLTVV.

CDR3 residues: CASSHNGGNTEAFF. The CDR3 DNA reads as TGTGCCAGCAGTCACAACGGGGGAAACACTGAAGCTTTCTTT. The chain combines TRBV6-2 or TRBV6-3 with TRBJ1-1; D possibly corresponds to TRBD1 (5 bases). CDR1 is MNHEY and CDR2 is SVGEGT in the germline V gene. V was trimmed by 5 bases and J by 2 bases, leaving 12 bases between them. The CDR3 totals 14 residues.